The clone carrying this T cell receptor beta chain was seen more than once but under ten times. Its antigen remains unidentified. Preparing the TCRbeta library involved the use of unique molecular identifiers. TCRdb processed the PCR reads anew with MiXCR; each CDR3 protein has one entry. The sample has around 440,000 distinct CDR3 sequences, roughly a tenth seen once. The data were taken from a study of T-cell reconstitution after alpha-beta-depleted transplantation in children. General study findings and limits: Newly produced T cells mostly accounted for T-cell counts and diversity one year post-transplant. Alpha-beta T cells present about two months after transplant were reported to originate from several hundred expanded graft clones.

This TCR was recovered from a child younger than 10 with inherited bone marrow failure, due to receive a stem cell transplant. The sample in question was PBMCs, obtained before TCRalphabeta/CD19-depleted stem cell transplant.

CDR3 amino acids: CASSLVPRQGKGIQETQYF. As DNA, the CDR3 is TGTGCCAGCAGTTTAGTCCCCCGACAGGGGAAGGGGATCCAAGAGACCCAGTACTTC. The V gene is TRBV12-3 or TRBV12-4, the J gene TRBJ2-5, with TRBD1 matching over 8 bases. V was pared by 1 base and J by 1 base, with 14 bases of the junction left unmatched. The length of the CDR3 is 19 residues.